One sample yielded the 7 T cell receptor beta chains listed below, sequenced in a study of identical twins. Using its own MiXCR run on the 5' RACE reads, TCRdb lists one record per CDR3 protein. The sample shows about 690,000 distinct CDR3 sequences, around 6.1% of them seen only once. Material for sequencing was naive T cells sorted from blood. These receptors were taken from a man between 18 and 35 years old in good health.

V and J are TRBV30 and TRBJ2-7, with a weak D call TRBD1 (5 bases). This CDR3 is 17 amino acids long. CDR1 and CDR2 from the germline V gene are GTSNPN and SVGIG (reference sequence). V was clipped by 7 bases and J by 0 bases, with 25 bases between them. The CDR3 reads CAFSALPLHRSSYEQYF. The CDR3 nucleotides are TGTGCCTTTTCGGCCTTACCGCTCCACAGGAGCTCCTACGAGCAGTACTTC.

The chain combines TRBV7-6 with TRBJ2-3; no clear D gene. CDR1 is SGHVS, CDR2 FNYEAQ, per germline. The CDR3 consists of 16 residues. V was pared by 5 bases and J by 4 bases, with 19 bases between. The CDR3 here is CASSPPAVAAPDTQYF. As DNA, the CDR3 is TGTGCCAGCAGCCCCCCCGCCGTCGCCGCACCAGATACGCAGTATTTT.

This clonotype has at least ten counts. This rearrangement joins TRBV15 to TRBJ2-1, with 9 bases fitting TRBD1. Germline CDR1 and CDR2: LNHNV and YYDKDF (reference sequence). This CDR3 contains 17 residues. V lost 5 bases and J lost 6; bases outside the gene matches: 14. The CDR3 reads CATSRSVGTGSRNEQFF. The CDR3 DNA sequence: TGTGCCACCAGCCGCTCGGTGGGGACAGGGAGTCGCAATGAGCAGTTCTTC.

This clonotype was counted at least ten times. This chain connects TRBV7-9 to TRBJ2-7, with D tentatively TRBD2 (5 bases). Germline V gene data show CDR1 as SEHNR and CDR2 as FQNEAQ (reference sequence). Trimming took off 4 bases at V and 3 bases at J, with 7 bases between the two ends. This CDR3 comprises 12 residues. The CDR3 here is CASSSEVYEQYF. DNA for the CDR3: TGTGCCAGCAGCTCGGAGGTCTACGAGCAGTACTTC.

A few counts support this clonotype. The J gene is TRBJ2-6, the V gene TRBV11-2, with 10 positions matching TRBD2. Germline-derived CDR1 and CDR2 are SGHAT and FQNNGV. With 2 bases clipped from V and 12 bases from J, the junction kept 10 bases outside the gene matches. The CDR3 extends over 16 amino acids. The CDR3 nucleotides read TGTGCCAGCAGCTTAACTAGCGGGACCCTATCTGTCGTCCTGACTTTC. This sequence encodes CASSLTSGTLSVVLTF.

This clonotype was observed at least ten times. This rearrangement joins TRBV29-1 to TRBJ2-1; TRBD2 matches at 9 bases. Germline CDR1 is SQVTM and CDR2 is ANQGSEA. The CDR3 is 16 amino acids. Trimming cost V 1 base and J 2 bases; bases outside gene matches: 6. For the CDR3, the DNA is TGCAGCGTTGAAGGACTAGCGGAGACCACCTACAATGAGCAGTTCTTC. Its protein product is CSVEGLAETTYNEQFF.

In this sample, this clonotype turned up once. This chain links TRBV5-1 with TRBJ2-1; TRBD2 matches at 16 bases. J was trimmed by 13 bases and V by 0 bases; bases with no gene match: 4. CDR1 SGHRS and CDR2 YFSETQ come from the germline V gene. This CDR3 has 15 amino acids. CDR3 amino acids: CASSLVGTSGREQFF. The CDR3 nucleotides are TGCGCCAGCAGCTTGGTTGGGACTAGCGGGAGGGAACAGTTCTTC.